This T cell receptor (beta chain) was captured by sequencing in a study of cytomegalovirus exposure and HLA in healthy donors. Overall study results and limits: Using the classifier, cytomegalovirus status was reportedly diagnosed with high specificity and sensitivity.

Remarks on this clone: What it binds is not known.

The method was immunoSEQ multiplex PCR; TCRdb's version includes in-frame clones alone and lacks a portion of them. This table holds about 200,000 clones, roughly 83% found once. Sequencing was performed on PBMCs. The TCR comes from a woman between 18 and 29 years old in good health and CMV-seronegative.

CDR3 sequence (DNA): TGCGCCAGCAAGGCAGGGGGCGCGGGCTATGGCTACACCTTC. Its protein product is CASKAGGAGYGYTF. The V and J genes are TRBV5-1 and TRBJ1-2; 8 bases agree with TRBD1. The CDR3 runs 14 residues. Germline loops: CDR1 SGHRS, CDR2 YFSETQ. V lost 6 bases and J lost 4; bases outside the gene matches: 8.